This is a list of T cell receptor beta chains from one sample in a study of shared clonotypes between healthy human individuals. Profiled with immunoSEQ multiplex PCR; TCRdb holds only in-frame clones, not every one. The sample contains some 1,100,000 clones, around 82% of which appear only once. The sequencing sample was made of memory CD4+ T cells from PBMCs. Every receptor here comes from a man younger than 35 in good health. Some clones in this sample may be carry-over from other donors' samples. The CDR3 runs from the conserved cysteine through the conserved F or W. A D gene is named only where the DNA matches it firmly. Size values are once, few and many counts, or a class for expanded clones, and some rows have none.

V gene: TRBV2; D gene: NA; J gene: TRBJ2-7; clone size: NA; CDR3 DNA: TGTGCCAGCGGGTGGCTGTACTTC; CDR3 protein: CASGWLYF
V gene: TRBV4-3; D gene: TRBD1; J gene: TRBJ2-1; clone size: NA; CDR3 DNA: TGCGCCAGCAGCCGGACAGGGGTGGTCAATGAGCAGTTCTTC; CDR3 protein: CASSRTGVVNEQFF
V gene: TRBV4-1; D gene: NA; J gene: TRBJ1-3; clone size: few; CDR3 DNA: TGCGCCAGCAGCCAAGATCCGGGTTCTGGAAACACCATATATTTT; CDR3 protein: CASSQDPGSGNTIYF
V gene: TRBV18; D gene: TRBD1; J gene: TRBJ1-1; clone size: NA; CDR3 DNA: TGTGCCAGCTCACCGCCGGGACAGGCCGTCAAGACTGAAGCTTTCTTT; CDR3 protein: CASSPPGQAVKTEAFF
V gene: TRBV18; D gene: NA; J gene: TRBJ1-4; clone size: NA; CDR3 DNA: TGTGCCAGCTCACAGCAGTATAATGAAAAACTGTTTTTT; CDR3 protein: CASSQQYNEKLFF
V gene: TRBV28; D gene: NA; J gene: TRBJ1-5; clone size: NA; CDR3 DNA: TGTGCCAGCATGTCGGGGATAACATACAATCAGCCCCAGCATTTT; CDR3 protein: CASMSGITYNQPQHF
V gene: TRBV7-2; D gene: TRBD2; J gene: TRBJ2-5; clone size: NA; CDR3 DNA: TGTGCCAGCAGCTTAGCGCTTCGGGCTAGCGGGTACCAAGAGACCCAGTACTTC; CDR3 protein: CASSLALRASGYQETQYF
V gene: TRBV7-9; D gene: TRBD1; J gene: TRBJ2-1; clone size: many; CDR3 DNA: TGTGCCAGCAGCGTCGGACAGGGGGCAAGCAATGAGCAGTTCTTC; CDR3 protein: CASSVGQGASNEQFF
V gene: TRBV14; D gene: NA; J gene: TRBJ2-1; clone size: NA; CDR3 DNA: TGTGCCAGCAGCCAACAGGGACCCTTGTCCTACAATGAGCAGTTCTTC; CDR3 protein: CASSQQGPLSYNEQFF
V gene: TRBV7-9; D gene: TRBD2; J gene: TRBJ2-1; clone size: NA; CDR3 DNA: TGTGCCAGCAGCCCACGGGCCGGGACTAGCGGGCGGTCCTACAATGAGCAGTTCTTC; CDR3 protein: CASSPRAGTSGRSYNEQFF
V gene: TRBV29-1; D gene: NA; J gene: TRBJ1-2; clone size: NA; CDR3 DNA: TGCAGCGTTCTTTCCGAATCTAACTATGGCTACACCTTC; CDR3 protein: CSVLSESNYGYTF
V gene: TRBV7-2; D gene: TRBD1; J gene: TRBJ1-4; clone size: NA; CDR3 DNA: TGTGCCAGCAGCGCCGATAGACAGGGGGGAATTAATGAAAAACTGTTTTTT; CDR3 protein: CASSADRQGGINEKLFF